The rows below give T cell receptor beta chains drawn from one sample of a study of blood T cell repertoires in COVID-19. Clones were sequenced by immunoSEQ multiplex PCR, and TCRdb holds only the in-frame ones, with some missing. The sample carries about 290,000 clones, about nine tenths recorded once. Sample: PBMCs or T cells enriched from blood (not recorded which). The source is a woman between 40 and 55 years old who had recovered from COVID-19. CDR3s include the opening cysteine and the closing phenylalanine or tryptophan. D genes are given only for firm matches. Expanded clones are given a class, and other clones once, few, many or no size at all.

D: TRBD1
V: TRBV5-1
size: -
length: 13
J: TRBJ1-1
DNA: TGCGCCAGCAGTTATAGACAGGGGACTGAAGCTTTCTTT
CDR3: CASSYRQGTEAFF

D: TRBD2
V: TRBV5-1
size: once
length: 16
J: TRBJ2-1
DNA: TGCGCCAGCAGCTTAGGGACTAGCGGGAGAATCAATGAGCAGTTCTTC
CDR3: CASSLGTSGRINEQFF

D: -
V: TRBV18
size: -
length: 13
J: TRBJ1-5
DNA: TGTGCCAGCTCACCACCCCAGGGCCAGCCCCAGCATTTT
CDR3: CASSPPQGQPQHF

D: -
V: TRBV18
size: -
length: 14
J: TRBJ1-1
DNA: TGTGCCAGCTCACCGGGGCAGGGGAACACTGAAGCTTTCTTT
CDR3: CASSPGQGNTEAFF

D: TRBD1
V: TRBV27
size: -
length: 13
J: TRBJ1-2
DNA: TGTGCCAGCAGTCGGACAGGTATAAATGGCTACACCTTC
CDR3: CASSRTGINGYTF

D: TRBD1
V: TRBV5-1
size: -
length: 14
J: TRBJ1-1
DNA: TGCGCCAGCAGCTTGGGCGGACAGGGCTATGAAGCTTTCTTT
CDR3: CASSLGGQGYEAFF

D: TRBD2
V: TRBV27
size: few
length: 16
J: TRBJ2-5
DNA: TGTGCCAGCAGTCCCCTCGGGCGGGGGGGCTTAGAGACCCAGTACTTC
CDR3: CASSPLGRGGLETQYF

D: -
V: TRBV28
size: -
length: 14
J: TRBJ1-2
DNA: TGTGCCAGCAGTTTGGCCCGCCGAGGGTATGGCTACACCTTC
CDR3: CASSLARRGYGYTF

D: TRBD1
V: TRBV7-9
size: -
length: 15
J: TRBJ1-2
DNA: TGTGCCAGCAGCTTATCGGGACAGCTTAACTATGGCTACACCTTC
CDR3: CASSLSGQLNYGYTF

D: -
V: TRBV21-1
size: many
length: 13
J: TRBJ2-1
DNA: TGTGCCAGCAGCAAAGGGAGCTACAATGAGCAGTTCTTC
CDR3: CASSKGSYNEQFF

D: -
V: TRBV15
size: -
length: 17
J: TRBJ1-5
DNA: TGTGCCACCAGCAGCGGGGCGGGGGCGCGCCTCAATCAGCCCCAGCATTTT
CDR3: CATSSGAGARLNQPQHF

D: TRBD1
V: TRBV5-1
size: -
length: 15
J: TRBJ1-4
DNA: TGCGCCAGCAGCTTGGGCCAGGGGGCTGGTGAAAAACTGTTTTTT
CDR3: CASSLGQGAGEKLFF

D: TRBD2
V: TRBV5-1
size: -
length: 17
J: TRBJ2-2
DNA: TGCGCCAGCAGCTTGGGGGGGACTAGCTCCGACACCGGGGAGCTGTTTTTT
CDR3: CASSLGGTSSDTGELFF

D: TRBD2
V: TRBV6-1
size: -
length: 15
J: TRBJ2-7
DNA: TGTGCCAGCAGTGAATGGCGGGAGATTTTATACGAGCAGTACTTC
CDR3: CASSEWREILYEQYF

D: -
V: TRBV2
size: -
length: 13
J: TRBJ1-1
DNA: TGTGCCAGCAGTGAAAGGTACAGCACTGAAGCTTTCTTT
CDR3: CASSERYSTEAFF

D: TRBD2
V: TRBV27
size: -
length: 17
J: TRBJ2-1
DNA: TGTGCCAGCAGTTTACCCCCTTCCGCGGGAGGTGCCAATGAGCAGTTCTTC
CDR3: CASSLPPSAGGANEQFF

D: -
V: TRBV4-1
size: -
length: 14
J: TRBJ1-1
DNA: TGCGCCAGCAGCCAAACTCTCACAGGGTCTGAAGCTTTCTTT
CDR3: CASSQTLTGSEAFF

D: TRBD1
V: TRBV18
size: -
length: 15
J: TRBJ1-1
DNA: TGTGCCAGCTCACCACTTGACAGGGGTATGGCTGAAGCTTTCTTT
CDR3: CASSPLDRGMAEAFF

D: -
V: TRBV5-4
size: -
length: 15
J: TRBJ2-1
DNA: TGTGCCAGCAGCTTGGTCAGGGTGACCTACAATGAGCAGTTCTTC
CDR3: CASSLVRVTYNEQFF

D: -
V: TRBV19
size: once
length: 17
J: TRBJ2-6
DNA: TGTGCCAGTAGTATTCAACCCGGGATCTCTGGGGCCAACGTCCTGACTTTC
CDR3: CASSIQPGISGANVLTF

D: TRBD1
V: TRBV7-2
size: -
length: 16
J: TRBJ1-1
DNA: TGTGCCAGCAGCTTAGCCCGGACAGGAGGGAACACTGAAGCTTTCTTT
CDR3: CASSLARTGGNTEAFF

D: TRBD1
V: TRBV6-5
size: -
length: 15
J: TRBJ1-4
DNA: TGTGCCAGCAGTTCGGATACAGGGGGAGTTGAAAAACTGTTTTTT
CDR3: CASSSDTGGVEKLFF

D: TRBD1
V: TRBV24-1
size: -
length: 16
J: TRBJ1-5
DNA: TGTGCCTCCTGCCGGACAGGGGGCCATAGCAATCAGCCCCAGCATTTT
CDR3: CASCRTGGHSNQPQHF

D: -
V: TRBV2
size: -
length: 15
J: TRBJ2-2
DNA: TGTGCCAGCAGGACACAGGGCCGGGATACCGGGGAGCTGTTTTTT
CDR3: CASRTQGRDTGELFF

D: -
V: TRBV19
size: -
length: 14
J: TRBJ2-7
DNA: TGTGCCAGTAGCCCGGGACACCCCTCCTACGAGCAGTACTTC
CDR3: CASSPGHPSYEQYF

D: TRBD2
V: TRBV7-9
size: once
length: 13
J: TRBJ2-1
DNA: TGTGCCAGCAACTCCGGGACTAACAATGAGCAGTTCTTC
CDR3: CASNSGTNNEQFF

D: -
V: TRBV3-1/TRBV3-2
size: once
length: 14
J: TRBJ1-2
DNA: TGTGCCAGCAGCCGCGGGGGGTCTAACTATGGCTACACCTTC
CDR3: CASSRGGSNYGYTF

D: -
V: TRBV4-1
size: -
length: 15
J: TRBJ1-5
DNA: TGCGCCAGCAGCCCAGGGGTCTATAGCAATCAGCCCCAGCATTTT
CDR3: CASSPGVYSNQPQHF

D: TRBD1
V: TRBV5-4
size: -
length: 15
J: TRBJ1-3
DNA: TGTGCCAGCAGCTCTGGGACAGATTCTGGAAACACCATATATTTT
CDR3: CASSSGTDSGNTIYF

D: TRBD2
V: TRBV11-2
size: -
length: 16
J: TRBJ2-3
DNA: TGTGCCAGCAGCTCCCCCGCCGGGGGGGGGACAGATACGCAGTATTTT
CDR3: CASSSPAGGGTDTQYF

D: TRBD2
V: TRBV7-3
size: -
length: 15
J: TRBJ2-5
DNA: TGTGCCAGCAGCTTAACCCGGACTAGCCAAGAGACCCAGTACTTC
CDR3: CASSLTRTSQETQYF

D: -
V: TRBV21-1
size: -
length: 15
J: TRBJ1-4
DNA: TGTGCCAGCAGCAAAGTGAGCAACAGCCTTCCCCGACTGTTTTTT
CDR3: CASSKVSNSLPRLFF

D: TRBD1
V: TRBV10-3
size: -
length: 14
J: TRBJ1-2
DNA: TGTGCCATCAGTGGAGACAGGGGCCTCTATGGCTACACCTTC
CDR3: CAISGDRGLYGYTF

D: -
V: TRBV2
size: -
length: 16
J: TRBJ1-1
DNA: TGTGCCAGCAGTGCTTTTACCAGAACAATGAACACTGAAGCTTTCTTT
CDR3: CASSAFTRTMNTEAFF

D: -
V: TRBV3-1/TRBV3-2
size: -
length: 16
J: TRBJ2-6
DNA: TGTGCCAGCAGCCCGCTCGGGGTCTCTGGGGCCAACGTCCTGACTTTC
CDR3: CASSPLGVSGANVLTF

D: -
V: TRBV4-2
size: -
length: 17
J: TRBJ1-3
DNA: TGTGCCAGCAGCCAAGATCTTTCTCCAGGGTACGGAAACACCATATATTTT
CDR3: CASSQDLSPGYGNTIYF

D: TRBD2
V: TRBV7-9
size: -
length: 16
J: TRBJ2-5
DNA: TGTGCCAGCAGTTTTGCAAGGACTAGCGAGCAAGAGACCCAGTACTTC
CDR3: CASSFARTSEQETQYF

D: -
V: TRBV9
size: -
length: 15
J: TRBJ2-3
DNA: TGTGCCAGCCGAGGCGCTAGCGTCGGCACAGATACGCAGTATTTT
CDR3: CASRGASVGTDTQYF

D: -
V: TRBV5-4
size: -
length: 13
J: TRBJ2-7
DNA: TGTGCCAGCAGCCCGGGATCCTCCTACGAGCAGTACTTC
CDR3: CASSPGSSYEQYF

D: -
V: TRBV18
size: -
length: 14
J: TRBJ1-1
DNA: TGTGCCAGCTCACCAGAAGGGGCATGGGCTGAAGCTTTCTTT
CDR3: CASSPEGAWAEAFF

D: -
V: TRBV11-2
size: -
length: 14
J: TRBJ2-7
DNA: TGTGCCAGCAGCTTACCAGGGGCGCTTGGCGAGCAGTACTTC
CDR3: CASSLPGALGEQYF

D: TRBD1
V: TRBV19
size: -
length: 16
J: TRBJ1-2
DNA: TGTGCCAGTACCATCAGGGACAGCTCCAGTAACTATGGCTACACCTTC
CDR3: CASTIRDSSSNYGYTF

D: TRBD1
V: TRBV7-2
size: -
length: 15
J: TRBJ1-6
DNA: TGTGCCAGCAGCTTTGCAGGGGGCAGTGGTTCACCCCTCCACTTT
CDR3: CASSFAGGSGSPLHF

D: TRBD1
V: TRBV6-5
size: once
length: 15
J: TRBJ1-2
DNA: TGTGCCAGCACCTACGGTCCAGGGGGGAACTATGGCTACACCTTC
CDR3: CASTYGPGGNYGYTF

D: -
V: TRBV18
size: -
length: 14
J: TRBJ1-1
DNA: TGTGCCAGCTCACCAGGCCCCGCCAACACTGAAGCTTTCTTT
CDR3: CASSPGPANTEAFF

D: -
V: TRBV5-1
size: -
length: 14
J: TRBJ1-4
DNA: TGCGCCAGCGGAGAAAGGAGTACAGGTGAAAAACTGTTTTTT
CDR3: CASGERSTGEKLFF

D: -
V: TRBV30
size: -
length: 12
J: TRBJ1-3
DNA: TGTGCCTGGAGTGTTGAGGGAAACACCATATATTTT
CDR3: CAWSVEGNTIYF

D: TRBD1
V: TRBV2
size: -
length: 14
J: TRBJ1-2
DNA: TGTGCCAGCAGTGACCGACAGGGTTTGGAGGGCTACACCTTC
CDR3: CASSDRQGLEGYTF

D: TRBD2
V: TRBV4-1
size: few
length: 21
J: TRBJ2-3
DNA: TGCGCCAGCAGCCAGCCACAGGTCCGACTAGCGGCCCCGGGGCCCACAGATACGCAGTATTTT
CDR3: CASSQPQVRLAAPGPTDTQYF

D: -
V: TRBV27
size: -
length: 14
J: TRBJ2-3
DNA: TGTGCCAGCAGTTTAACCAGGGGTGCAGATACGCAGTATTTT
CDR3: CASSLTRGADTQYF

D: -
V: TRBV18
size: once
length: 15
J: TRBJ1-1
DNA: TGTGCCAGCTCACCGGCCCCGGGTTTATTCGCTGAAGCTTTCTTT
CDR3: CASSPAPGLFAEAFF

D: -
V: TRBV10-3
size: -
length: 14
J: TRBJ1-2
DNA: TGTGCCATCAGTGACTCCCGGCAGGGTAATGGCTACACCTTC
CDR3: CAISDSRQGNGYTF

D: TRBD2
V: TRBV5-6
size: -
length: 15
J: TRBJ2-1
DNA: TGTGCCAGCAGCTTGGCGGGGGGGCCTCACAATGAGCAGTTCTTC
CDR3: CASSLAGGPHNEQFF

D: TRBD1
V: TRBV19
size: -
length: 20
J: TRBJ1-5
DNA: TGTGCCAGTAGTCAAGACCGTAGGACAGGGGGACCCTTTAGCAATCAGCCCCAGCATTTT
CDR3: CASSQDRRTGGPFSNQPQHF

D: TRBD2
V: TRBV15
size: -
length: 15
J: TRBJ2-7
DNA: TGTGCCACCAGCAGGGGACTAGCCTTTTCCTACGAGCAGTACTTC
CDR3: CATSRGLAFSYEQYF

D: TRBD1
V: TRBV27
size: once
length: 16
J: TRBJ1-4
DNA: TGTGCCAGCAGTTTAAGTGGAACAGGGGCTAATGAAAAACTGTTTTTT
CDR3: CASSLSGTGANEKLFF

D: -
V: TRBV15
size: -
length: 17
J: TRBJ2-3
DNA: TGTGCCACCAGCAGGAGGTACGGGGCCGGAGGGACAGATACGCAGTATTTT
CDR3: CATSRRYGAGGTDTQYF

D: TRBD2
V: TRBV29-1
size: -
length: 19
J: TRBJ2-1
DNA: TGCAGCGTAGAACCGGGGGCTAGCGGGGGGTCCCTATCCTACAATGAGCAGTTCTTC
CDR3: CSVEPGASGGSLSYNEQFF

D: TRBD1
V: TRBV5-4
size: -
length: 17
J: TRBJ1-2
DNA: TGTGCCAGCAGCTTGGAAGCGACAGGGGCCACTAACTATGGCTACACCTTC
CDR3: CASSLEATGATNYGYTF